The 13 T cell receptor beta chains below were found in one sample sequenced in a study of cytomegalovirus exposure and HLA in healthy donors. Both 60 Vbeta primers and 13 Jbeta primers went into the PCR. Clones were sequenced by immunoSEQ multiplex PCR, and TCRdb holds only the in-frame ones, with some missing. The top ten hold over 1.5% of the sample, which has about 140,000 clones, over 50% seen once. What was sequenced was PBMCs. The receptors derive from a human donor in good health.

The rearrangement uses TRBV7-2 and TRBJ1-5; D possibly corresponds to TRBD1 (6 bases). V was trimmed by 5 bases and J by 5 bases, leaving 16 bases between them. The V gene's germline CDR1 is SGHTA and CDR2 FQGNSA. This CDR3 comprises 15 residues. CDR3 loop: CASSLGPGGDQPQHF. The DNA of the CDR3 is TGTGCCAGCAGCCTAGGACCTGGGGGCGATCAGCCCCAGCATTTT. The complete variable domain, with remaining parts taken from reference TRBV7-2 and TRBJ1-5, reads GAGVSQSPSNKVTEKGKDVELRCDPISGHTALYWYRQSLGQGLEFLIYFQGNSAPDKSGLPSDRFSAERTGGSVSTLTIQRTQQEDSAVYLCASSLGPGGDQPQHFGDGTRLSIL.

The table lists this clone with a few counts. The chain uses TRBV6-1 and TRBJ2-7; 12 bases fit TRBD1. Looked up from germline, CDR1 is MNHNS and CDR2 is SASEGT. Trimming removed 4 bases from V and 7 bases from J; junction bases left unmatched: 8. This CDR3 is built from 15 residues. The CDR3 DNA reads as TGTGCCAGCAGTGGAGGGACAGGGGGCGTAGAAGAGCAGTACTTC. Its translation: CASSGGTGGVEEQYF.

A few counts support this clone. The chain carries TRBV18 and TRBJ2-7, with 7 bases that match TRBD2. This CDR3 has 13 amino acids. CDR1 is KGHSH and CDR2 is LQKENI in the germline V gene. Trimming took 4 bases from V and 6 from J; bases not matched to a gene: 6. The CDR3 bases are TGTGCCAGCTCACTTCCCTGGGAGGGCGAGCAGTACTTC. Protein: CASSLPWEGEQYF.

This clone was picked up a small number of times. The chain combines TRBV14 with TRBJ1-5, with D perhaps matching TRBD1 (6 bases). CDR1 is SGHDN and CDR2 is FVKESK in the germline V gene. The V and J ends lost 0 bases and 6 bases respectively, with 12 bases between them. The CDR3 is made up of 15 amino acids. The CDR3 nucleotides are TGTGCCAGCAGCCAAGATGGGGGGGCAGGTCAGCCCCAGCATTTT. This sequence encodes CASSQDGGAGQPQHF.

This clone showed up just a few times. The chain has TRBV19 and TRBJ2-2, with TRBD1 identical over 7 bases. Germline assignment: CDR1 LNHDA and CDR2 SQIVND (reference sequence). The CDR3 is made up of 16 amino acids. V lost 10 bases to trimming and J lost 1 base; unmatched junction nucleotides: 12. The CDR3 DNA reads as TGTGCCACCCAGTACCGATACAGGGGGAACACCGGGGAGCTGTTTTTT. Translating gives CATQYRYRGNTGELFF.

This chain's CDR3 is CASKGGLTYEQYF. CDR3 nucleotides: TGTGCCAGTAAGGGCGGACTAACCTACGAGCAGTACTTC. V is TRBV19 and J is TRBJ2-7; a possible D gene is TRBD2 (6 bases). The CDR3 totals 13 residues. The germline CDR1 and CDR2 sequences are LNHDA and SQIVND (reference sequence). Trimming took off 7 bases at V and 2 bases at J, with 12 bases between the two ends.

The chain is built from TRBV9 and TRBJ2-1, with 8 positions matching TRBD2. Looked up from germline, CDR1 is SGDLS and CDR2 is YYNGEE. The V segment lost 0 bases and the J segment 0 bases; nucleotides outside the gene matches: 2. This CDR3 contains 16 residues. CDR3 sequence (DNA): TGTGCCAGCAGCGTAGCGGGAGGGGCCTCCTACAATGAGCAGTTCTTC. Translation: CASSVAGGASYNEQFF.

The chain joins TRBV11-3 to TRBJ2-5, with 7 bases fitting TRBD2. The CDR3 consists of 16 residues. Germline trimming cut 2 bases from V and 2 bases from J; bases unmatched to any gene: 8. CDR1 is SGHNT, CDR2 YENEEA, per germline. CDR3 protein: CASSLSSPSGQETQYF. CDR3 coding DNA: TGTGCCAGCAGCTTAAGTTCTCCTAGCGGTCAAGAGACCCAGTACTTC.

This clone was counted only a few times. This chain links TRBV7-9 with TRBJ1-4; the D gene is possibly TRBD1 (5 bases). This CDR3 region has 14 residues. The V gene lost 3 bases and the J gene lost 2 bases, with 7 bases spanning the gap. In germline, CDR1 is SEHNR, CDR2 FQNEAQ (reference sequence). The CDR3 DNA follows: TGTGCCAGCAGCTTCCGGGGGACTAATGAAAAACTGTTTTTT. Translation gives CASSFRGTNEKLFF. Based on the CDR3 plus reference TRBV7-9 and TRBJ1-4, the full variable domain is DTGVSQNPRHKITKRGQNVTFRCDPISEHNRLYWYRQTLGQGPEFLTYFQNEAQLEKSRLLSDRFSAERPKGSFSTLEIQRTEQGDSAMYLCASSFRGTNEKLFFGSGTQLSVL.

V and J are TRBV19 and TRBJ1-5; 11 bases line up with TRBD1. The CDR3 consists of 18 residues. V trimming: 5 bases; J trimming: 12 bases; junction bases outside the gene matches: 21. Per germline, CDR1 LNHDA and CDR2 SQIVND (reference sequence). CDR3 region: CASSYNFRTGGTFGGQHF. The CDR3 bases are TGTGCCAGTAGTTACAACTTTCGGACAGGGGGCACTTTCGGGGGCCAGCATTTT. Variable domain in full (rest from reference TRBV19 and TRBJ1-5): DGGITQSPKYLFRKEGQNVTLSCEQNLNHDAMYWYRQDPGQGLRLIYYSQIVNDFQKGDIAEGYSVSREKKESFPLTVTSAQKNPTAFYLCASSYNFRTGGTFGGQHFGDGTRLSIL.

The chain joins TRBV28 to TRBJ2-1; D is ambiguous. Germline CDR1 and CDR2: MDHEN and SYDVKM. The V gene lost 6 bases and the J gene lost 2 bases, with 11 bases spanning the gap. CDR3 length equals 14 residues. CDR3 residues: CASSPPRPYNEQFF. As DNA, the CDR3 is TGTGCCAGCAGCCCCCCTAGACCCTACAATGAGCAGTTCTTC.

The rearrangement joins TRBV7-3 to TRBJ1-5; TRBD1 is a possible D gene (5 bases). CDR1 is SGHTA and CDR2 is FQGTGA in the germline V gene. The CDR3 loop spans 17 amino acids. The germline V and J ends were trimmed by 5 bases and 0 bases, with 17 bases remaining between them. The CDR3 sequence is CASSRGSQENSNQPQHF. DNA of the CDR3: TGTGCCAGCAGCCGGGGGAGTCAAGAAAATAGCAATCAGCCCCAGCATTTT.

This chain connects TRBV6-1 to TRBJ2-7, with a possible D match to TRBD1 (5 bases). The CDR3 is 14 residues long. The germline V gene encodes CDR1 MNHNS and CDR2 SASEGT. The V end lost 7 bases, the J end lost 6 bases, and 19 bases lay between the germline ends. CDR3 residues: CASIRTLSLREQYF. For the CDR3, the DNA is TGTGCCAGCATTCGGACACTATCTCTACGCGAGCAGTACTTC.